This T cell receptor beta chain originates from a study of T-cell reconstitution after alpha-beta-depleted transplantation in children. General study results and limits: The high TCRbeta diversity at day 60 in some patients came from surviving recipient T cells and thymic progenitors. T-cell counts and diversity at one year post-transplant came mainly from newly produced T cells. Several hundred expanded graft clones reportedly supplied alpha-beta T cells about two months after transplant.

Unique molecular identifiers tagged the TCRbeta library. Using its own MiXCR run on the PCR reads, TCRdb lists one record per CDR3 protein. The sample lists about 16,000 distinct CDR3 sequences, roughly 8.2% occurring once. Between the trimmed V and J ends, which lost 3 bases and 7 bases, there was a span of 12 bases. Germline V lookup: CDR1 KGHSH, CDR2 LQKENI. The CDR3 contains 13 residues. Judged by abundance, this clonotype is medium-sized. The antigen remains undetermined. This clonotype originated in a boy younger than two who had a stem cell transplant for Wiskott-Aldrich syndrome, so the T cells may come from the graft donor. The chain has TRBV18 and TRBJ1-1; possibly TRBD1 for D (6 bases). This material consisted of PBMCs, mostly from graft donor cells, taken 60 days after TCRalphabeta/CD19-depleted stem cell transplant. The CDR3: CASSPGLQGEAFF. CDR3 nucleotide sequence: TGTGCCAGCTCACCGGGCTTACAGGGTGAAGCTTTCTTT.